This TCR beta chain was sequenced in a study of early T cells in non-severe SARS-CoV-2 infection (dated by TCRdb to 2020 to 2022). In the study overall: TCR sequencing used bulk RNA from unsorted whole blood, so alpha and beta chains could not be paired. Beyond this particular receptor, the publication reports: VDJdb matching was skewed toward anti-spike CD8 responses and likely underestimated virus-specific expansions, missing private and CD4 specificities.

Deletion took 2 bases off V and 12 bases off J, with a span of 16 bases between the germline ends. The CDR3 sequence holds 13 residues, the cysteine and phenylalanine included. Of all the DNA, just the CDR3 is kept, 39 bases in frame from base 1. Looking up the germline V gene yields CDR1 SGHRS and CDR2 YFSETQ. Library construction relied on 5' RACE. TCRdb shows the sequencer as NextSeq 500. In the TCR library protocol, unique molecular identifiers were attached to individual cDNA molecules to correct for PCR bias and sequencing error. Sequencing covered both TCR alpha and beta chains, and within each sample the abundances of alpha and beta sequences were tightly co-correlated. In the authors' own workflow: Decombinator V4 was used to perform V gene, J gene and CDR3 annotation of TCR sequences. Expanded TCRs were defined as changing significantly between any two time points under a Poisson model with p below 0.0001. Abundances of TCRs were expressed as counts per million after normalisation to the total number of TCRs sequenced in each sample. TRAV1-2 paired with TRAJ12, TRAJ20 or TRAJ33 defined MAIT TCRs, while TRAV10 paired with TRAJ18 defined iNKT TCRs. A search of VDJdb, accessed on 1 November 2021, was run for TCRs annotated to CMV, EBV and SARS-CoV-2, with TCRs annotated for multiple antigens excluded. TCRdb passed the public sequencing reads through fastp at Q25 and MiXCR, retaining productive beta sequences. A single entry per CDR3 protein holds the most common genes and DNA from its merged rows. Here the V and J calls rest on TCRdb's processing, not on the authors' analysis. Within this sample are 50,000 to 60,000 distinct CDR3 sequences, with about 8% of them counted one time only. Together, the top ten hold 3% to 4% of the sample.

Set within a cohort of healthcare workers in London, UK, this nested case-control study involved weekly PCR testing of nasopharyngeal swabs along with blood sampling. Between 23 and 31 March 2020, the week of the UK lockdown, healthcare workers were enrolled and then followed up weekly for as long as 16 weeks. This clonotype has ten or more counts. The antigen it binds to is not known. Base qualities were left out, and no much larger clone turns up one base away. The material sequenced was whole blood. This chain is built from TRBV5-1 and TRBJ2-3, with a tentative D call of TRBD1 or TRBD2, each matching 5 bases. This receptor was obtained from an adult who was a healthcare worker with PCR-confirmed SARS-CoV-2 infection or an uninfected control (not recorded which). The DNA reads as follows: TGCGCCAGCAGCTTTGGACGGGACGGCATCCAGTATTTT. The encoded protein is CASSFGRDGIQYF.